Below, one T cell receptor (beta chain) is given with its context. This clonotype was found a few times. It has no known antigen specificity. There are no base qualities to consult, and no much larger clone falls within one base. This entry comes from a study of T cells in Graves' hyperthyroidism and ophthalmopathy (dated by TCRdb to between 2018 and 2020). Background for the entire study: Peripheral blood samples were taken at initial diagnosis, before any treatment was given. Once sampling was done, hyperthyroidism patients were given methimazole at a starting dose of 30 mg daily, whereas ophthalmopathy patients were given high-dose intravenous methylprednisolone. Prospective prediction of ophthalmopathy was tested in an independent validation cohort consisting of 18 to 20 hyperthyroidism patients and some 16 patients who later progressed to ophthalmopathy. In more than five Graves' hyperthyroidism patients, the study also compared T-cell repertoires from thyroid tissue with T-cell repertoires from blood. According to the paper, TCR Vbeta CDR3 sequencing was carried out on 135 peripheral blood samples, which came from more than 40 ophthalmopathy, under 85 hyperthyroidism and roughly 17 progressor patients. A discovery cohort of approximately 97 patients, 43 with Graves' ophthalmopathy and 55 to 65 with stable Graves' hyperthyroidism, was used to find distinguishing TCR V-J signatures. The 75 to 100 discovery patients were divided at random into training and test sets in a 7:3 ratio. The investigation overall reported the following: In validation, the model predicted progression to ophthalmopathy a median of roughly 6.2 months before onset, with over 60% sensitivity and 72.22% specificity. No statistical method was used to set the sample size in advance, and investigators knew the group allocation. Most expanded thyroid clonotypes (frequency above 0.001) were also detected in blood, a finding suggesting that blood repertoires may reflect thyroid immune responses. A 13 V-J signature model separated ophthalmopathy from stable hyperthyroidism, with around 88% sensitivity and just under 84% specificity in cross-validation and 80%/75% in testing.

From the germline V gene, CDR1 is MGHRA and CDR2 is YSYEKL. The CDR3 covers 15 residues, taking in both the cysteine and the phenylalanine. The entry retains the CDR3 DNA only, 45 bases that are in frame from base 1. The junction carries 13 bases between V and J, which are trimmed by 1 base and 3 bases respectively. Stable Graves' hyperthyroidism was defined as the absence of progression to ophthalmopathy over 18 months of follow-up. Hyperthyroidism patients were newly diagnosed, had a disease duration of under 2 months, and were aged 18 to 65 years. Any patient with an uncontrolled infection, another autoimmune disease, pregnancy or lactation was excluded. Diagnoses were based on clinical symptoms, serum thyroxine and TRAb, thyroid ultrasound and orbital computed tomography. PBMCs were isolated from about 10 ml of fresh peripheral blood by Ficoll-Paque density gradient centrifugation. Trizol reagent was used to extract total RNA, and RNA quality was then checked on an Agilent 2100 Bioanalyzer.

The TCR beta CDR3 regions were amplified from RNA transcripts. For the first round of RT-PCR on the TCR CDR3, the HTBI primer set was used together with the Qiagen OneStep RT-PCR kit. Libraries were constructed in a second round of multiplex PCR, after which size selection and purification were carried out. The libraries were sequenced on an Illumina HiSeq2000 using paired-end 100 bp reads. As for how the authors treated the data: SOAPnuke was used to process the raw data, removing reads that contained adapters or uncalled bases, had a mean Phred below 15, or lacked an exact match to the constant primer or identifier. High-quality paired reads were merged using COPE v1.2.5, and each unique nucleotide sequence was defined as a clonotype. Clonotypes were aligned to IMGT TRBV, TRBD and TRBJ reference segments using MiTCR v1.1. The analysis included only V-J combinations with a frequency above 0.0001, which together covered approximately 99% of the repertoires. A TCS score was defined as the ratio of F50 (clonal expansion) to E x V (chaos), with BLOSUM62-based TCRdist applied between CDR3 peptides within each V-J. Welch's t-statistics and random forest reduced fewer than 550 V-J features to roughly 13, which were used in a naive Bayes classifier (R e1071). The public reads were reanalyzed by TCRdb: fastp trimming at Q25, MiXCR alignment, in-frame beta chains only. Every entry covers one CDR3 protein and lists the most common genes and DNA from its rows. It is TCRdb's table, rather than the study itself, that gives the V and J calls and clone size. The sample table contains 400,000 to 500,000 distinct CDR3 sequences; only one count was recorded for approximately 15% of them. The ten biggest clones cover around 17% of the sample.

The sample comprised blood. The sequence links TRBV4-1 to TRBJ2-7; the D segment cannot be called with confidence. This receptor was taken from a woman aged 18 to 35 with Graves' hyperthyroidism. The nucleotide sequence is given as TGCGCCAGCAGCCAAGTCCCTAACGGGTACTACGAGCAGTACTTC. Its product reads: CASSQVPNGYYEQYF.